This TCR beta chain originates from a study of beta chain features in type 1 diabetes. The CDR3 sequence is 16 residues long. The trim removed 4 bases at V and 6 bases at J, leaving 11 bases unmatched. Germline CDR1 reads SNHLY; CDR2 reads FYNNEI. This clone showed up just a few times. The authors reverse transcribed all of the isolated RNA, so sequencing captured expressed TCRB transcripts. The method was immunoSEQ multiplex PCR; TCRdb's version includes in-frame clones alone and lacks a portion of them. The repertoire has under 250,000 clones, 25% to 30% of them found once; the top ten carry roughly 4%.

The source is a man aged 25-45 years in good health. The chain uses TRBV2 and TRBJ2-2, with 7 bases that match TRBD1. The specimen sequenced was central memory CD4+ T cells from blood. The CDR3 is CASSVRTGDMAGELFF. The CDR3 DNA sequence: TGTGCCAGCAGTGTTAGAACAGGGGATATGGCCGGGGAGCTGTTTTTT.